This T cell receptor beta chain was documented in a study of cytomegalovirus exposure and HLA in healthy donors. V lost 4 bases and J 10 bases, leaving 14 bases between the germline ends. This CDR3 is 13 amino acids long. Germline lookup yields CDR1 SGHRS and CDR2 YFSETQ. Amplification used 60 Vbeta primers and 13 Jbeta primers. Assay used: immunoSEQ multiplex PCR; TCRdb lists only in-frame clones, some missing. The sample includes about 180,000 clones, around 80% of them seen just once. This clone was detected only a few times. Its target is unknown. The study, taken as a whole, reports: A later analysis revealed that TCR association rates differed between HLA loci, peaking at DRB1 and bottoming out at HLA-C. Researchers reported that a few CMV-associated chains were confirmed in vitro as CMV antigen-specific.

This TCR was sampled from a girl aged 2-10 years in good health and CMV-seropositive. V is TRBV5-1 and J is TRBJ1-4, with D possibly matching TRBD1 (5 bases). Material for sequencing was PBMCs. CDR3 nucleotides: TGCGCCAGCAGCAATGACCCGGGGGGAAAACTGTTTTTT. Its translation: CASSNDPGGKLFF.